This TCR beta chain was recorded in a study of blood T cell repertoires in COVID-19. Study details: T cells, B-cell-depleted T cells, or PBMCs supplied cDNA or gDNA.

Per the germline V gene, CDR1 is MNHEY and CDR2 is SVGEGT. Trimming took 5 bases from V and 4 from J, leaving 15 bases between them. This CDR3 region has 15 residues. Per the original methods: Amplification of reference gene primers provided the estimated nucleated cell counts. Profiling relied on immunoSEQ multiplex PCR, and the TCRdb table lists in-frame clones only, not all of them. The DNA was the basis for D and trimming; V, J and clone size are from that table. The sample records tens of thousands of clones, around 80% being singletons. The chain links TRBV6-2 or TRBV6-3 to TRBJ1-5; D uncertain. This clonotype originated in a woman older than 75 with active or convalescent COVID-19. The source material was peripheral blood. The DNA of the CDR3 is TGTGCCAGCAGTGCCTTTAGAGGGTCAAATCAGCCCCAGCATTTT. Translating it yields CASSAFRGSNQPQHF.